This T cell receptor (beta chain) was recovered during a study of T cell responses to AZD1222 COVID-19 vaccine. On this clone itself: What it binds is not known.

Study observations and caveats: Spike-specific TCR breadth and depth went up after people got two AZD1222 doses. Females made up more of the donors, who were largely white British, and clonal diversity may have come out too low. The span of vaccine-associated CD4 TCRs extended across spike, with dominance at 160-218 and 743-854. Seropositive status at baseline applied to only five or six AZD1222 recipients.

Produced via immunoSEQ multiplex PCR; TCRdb's table is partial and in-frame only. The sample includes under 150,000 clones, approximately 90% of them seen just once. The CDR3 has 12 residues. The germline gives CDR1 MGHRA, CDR2 YSYEKL. Trimming took off 4 bases at V and 9 bases at J, with 12 bases between the two ends. Material: peripheral blood, obtained on day 0 of MenACWY control vaccination. The source of this sequence is an adult in good health. The J gene is TRBJ1-1, the V gene TRBV4-1; D may be TRBD1 (5 bases). The DNA for the CDR3 is TGCGCCAGCAGCCCGACAGAGGGGAAAGCTTTCTTT. The encoded protein is CASSPTEGKAFF.